The sequence of this T cell receptor beta chain was determined in a study of early T cells in non-severe SARS-CoV-2 infection (dated by TCRdb to the early 2020s). With regard to the full study: Bulk RNA from unsorted whole blood was used for TCR sequencing, so alpha and beta chains could not be paired.

Libraries were made using 5' RACE. Instrument on record: NextSeq 500. Unique molecular identifiers were attached to individual cDNA molecules in the TCR library protocol so that sequencing error and PCR bias could be corrected. TCR alpha and beta chains were both sequenced, and the abundances of alpha and beta sequences in each sample were closely correlated with each other. The original methods were these. Decombinator V4 was used to annotate the V gene, J gene and CDR3 of the TCR sequences. Expanded TCRs were defined as changing significantly between any two time points under a Poisson model with p below 0.0001. TCR abundances were normalised to the total number of TCRs sequenced in each sample and reported as counts per million. VDJdb, accessed 1 November 2021, was searched for CMV, EBV and SARS-CoV-2 annotated TCRs, excluding TCRs annotated for multiple antigens. TCRdb reworked the public reads: Q25 trimming with fastp, MiXCR clone assembly, productive beta chains retained. Here each entry gathers all rows of one CDR3 protein and keeps the most common genes and DNA. These V and J calls rely on TCRdb rather than the paper's analysis. In this sample the table shows tens of thousands of distinct CDR3 sequences, 8.2% of which occur a single time. The ten largest clonotypes hold approximately 4.6% of the sample.

Notes on this clonotype: Its antigen target is currently unknown. Base quality data are lacking; no much larger clone is found one base away.

A case-control design nested within a healthcare worker cohort in London, UK, was used, with weekly nasopharyngeal swab PCR tests and blood sampling performed. Healthcare workers were recruited between 23 and 31 March 2020, during the week of the UK lockdown, and were followed weekly for up to roughly 16 weeks. What the authors observed across the whole study: VDJdb matching was skewed toward anti-spike CD8 responses and likely underestimated virus-specific expansions by missing private and CD4 specificities.

This receptor was identified in an adult who was a healthcare worker with PCR-confirmed SARS-CoV-2 infection or an uninfected control (not recorded which). Input material: whole blood.

The DNA reads as follows: TGTGCCACCAGCAGAACGCGAAGACAGGGCTGGGCAGATACGCAGTATTTT. This translates into CATSRTRRQGWADTQYF. The V and J genes are TRBV15 and TRBJ2-3; 7 nucleotides in the junction match TRBD1. In the germline V gene (reference sequence), CDR1 corresponds to LNHNV and CDR2 to YYDKDF. Taken from cysteine to phenylalanine, the CDR3 has 17 residues. The read is trimmed to its CDR3 DNA, 51 bases read in frame from base 1. Here V drops 2 bases and J drops 4 bases, and the junction holds 12 bases not matched to any gene.